The subject of this entry is one T cell receptor beta chain. Its matching antigen is unknown. With baseline, cycle 4 day 1, and cycle 7 day 1 as timepoints, blood was sampled. This entry comes from a study of OX40 agonist ivuxolimab in advanced cancers. The study's findings and limits: Some patients who did not respond also had low normalized T-cell clonal expansion. In CD8+ T cells, expanded clones were on average more numerous than in CD4+.

TCRdb's copy holds only in-frame clones and misses some; the assay was immunoSEQ multiplex PCR. This table holds around 56,000 clones, around 86% found once. The germline gives CDR1 LNHNV, CDR2 YYDKDF (reference sequence). Trimming shortened V by 1 base and J by 7 bases, and 10 bases separated the two germline ends. The CDR3 runs 14 residues. The receptor comes from an adult with an advanced solid tumor such as melanoma, head and neck, liver or kidney cancer. The sequencing used CD4+ or CD8+ T cells sorted from blood, collected in a trial of the OX40 agonist ivuxolimab. The V and J genes are TRBV15 and TRBJ2-2; D is perhaps TRBD1 (5 bases). CDR3 DNA: TGTGCCACCAGCAGAGGGGGCAGTGGCGGGGAGCTGTTTTTT. It translates to CATSRGGSGGELFF.